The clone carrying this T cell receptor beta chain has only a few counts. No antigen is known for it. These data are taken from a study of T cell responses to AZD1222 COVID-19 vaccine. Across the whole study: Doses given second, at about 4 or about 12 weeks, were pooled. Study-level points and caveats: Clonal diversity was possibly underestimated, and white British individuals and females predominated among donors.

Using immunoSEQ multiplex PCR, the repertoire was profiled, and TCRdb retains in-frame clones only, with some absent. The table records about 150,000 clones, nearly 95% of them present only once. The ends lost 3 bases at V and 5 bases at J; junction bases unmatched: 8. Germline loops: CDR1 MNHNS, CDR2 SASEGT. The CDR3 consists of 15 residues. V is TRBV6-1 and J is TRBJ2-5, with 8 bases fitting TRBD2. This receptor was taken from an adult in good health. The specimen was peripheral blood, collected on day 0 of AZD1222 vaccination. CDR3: CASSESSGSWETQYF. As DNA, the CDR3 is TGTGCCAGCAGTGAGTCCAGCGGGAGTTGGGAGACCCAGTACTTC.